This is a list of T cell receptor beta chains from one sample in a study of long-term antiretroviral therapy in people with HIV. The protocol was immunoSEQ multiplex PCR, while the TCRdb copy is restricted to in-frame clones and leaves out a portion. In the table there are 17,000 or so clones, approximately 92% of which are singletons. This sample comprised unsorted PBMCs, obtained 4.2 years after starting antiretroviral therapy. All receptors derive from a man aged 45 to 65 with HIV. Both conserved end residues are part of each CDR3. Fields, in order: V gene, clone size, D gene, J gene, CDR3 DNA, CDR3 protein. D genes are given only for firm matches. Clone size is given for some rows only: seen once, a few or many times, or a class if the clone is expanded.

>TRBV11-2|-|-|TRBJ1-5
TGTGCCAGCAGCCCACAGGCAGGAAGCAATCAGCCCCAGCATTTT
CASSPQAGSNQPQHF
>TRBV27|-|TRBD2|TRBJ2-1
TGTGCCAGCAGTGTGACTAGCGGGGGGACCATTGCCAATGAGCAGTTCTTC
CASSVTSGGTIANEQFF
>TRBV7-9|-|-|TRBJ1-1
TGTGCCAGCAGCTTGGGACTCACTGAAGCTTTCTTT
CASSLGLTEAFF
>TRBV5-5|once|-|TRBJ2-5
TGTGCCAGCAGCCGGACAGCCCAAGAGACCCAGTACTTC
CASSRTAQETQYF
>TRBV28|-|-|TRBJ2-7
TGTGCCAGCAGTCCTCGGGTTAGCTCCTACGAGCAGTACTTC
CASSPRVSSYEQYF
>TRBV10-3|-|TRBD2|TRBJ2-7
TGTGCCATCAGTGGAGGACTAGCGGGCGATAACCAGGCCTACGAGCAGTACTTC
CAISGGLAGDNQAYEQYF
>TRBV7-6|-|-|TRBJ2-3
TGTGCCAGCAGCTTATTTACAGGGCCAGATACGCAGTATTTT
CASSLFTGPDTQYF
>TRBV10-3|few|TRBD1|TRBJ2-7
TGTGCCATCAGTGATCCGGGACAGGGGGCATCCTACGAGCAGTACTTC
CAISDPGQGASYEQYF
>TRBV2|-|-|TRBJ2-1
TGTGCCAGCAGCTCCAGGGTTGGGCCCTACAATGAGCAGTTCTTC
CASSSRVGPYNEQFF
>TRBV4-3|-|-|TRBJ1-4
TGCGCCAGCAGCCAAGGTCCTACCAAAGGAACTAATGAAAAACTGTTTTTT
CASSQGPTKGTNEKLFF
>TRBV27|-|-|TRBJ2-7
TGTGCCAGCAGTTTATCGTCGCGGGTCGAGCAGTACTTC
CASSLSSRVEQYF
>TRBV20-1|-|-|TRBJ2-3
TGCAGTGCGGGTGGGGGACCGCAGTATTTT
CSAGGGPQYF
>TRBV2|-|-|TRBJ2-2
TGTGCCAGCAGTGTTTCGGGGAGGTACACCGGGGAGCTGTTTTTT
CASSVSGRYTGELFF
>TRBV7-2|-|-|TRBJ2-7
TGTGCCAGCAGCCCAAGTCCAGGGATGCCCTACGAGCAGTACTTC
CASSPSPGMPYEQYF
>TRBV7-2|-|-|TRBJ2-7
TGTGCCAGCAGCCCACCCTCCCGGGACGGCTACGAGCAGTACTTC
CASSPPSRDGYEQYF
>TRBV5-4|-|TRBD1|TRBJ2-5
TGTGCCAGCAGAGGGGTCACAGGGGGCTCAGAGACCCAGTACTTC
CASRGVTGGSETQYF
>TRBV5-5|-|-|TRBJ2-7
TGTGCCAGCAGCCCGGACACCTCCTACGAGCAGTACTTC
CASSPDTSYEQYF
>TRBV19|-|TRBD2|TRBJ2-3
TGTGCCAGTAGTATCGGGCTAGCGGGGCACACAGATACGCAGTATTTT
CASSIGLAGHTDTQYF
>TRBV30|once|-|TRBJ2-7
TGTGCCTGGAGTATGAGCAGGGGCCACGAGCAGTACTTC
CAWSMSRGHEQYF
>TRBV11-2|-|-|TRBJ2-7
TGTGCCAGCAGCTTTAATCGAGGGGCCACCCACGAGCAGTACTTC
CASSFNRGATHEQYF
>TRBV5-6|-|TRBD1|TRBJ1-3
TGTGCCAGCAGCTTGGTAATCGGGACAGGGGGAAACACCATATATTTT
CASSLVIGTGGNTIYF
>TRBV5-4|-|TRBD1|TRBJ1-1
TGTGCCAGCAGCTTACAGGGGGGCGATGAAGCTTTCTTT
CASSLQGGDEAFF
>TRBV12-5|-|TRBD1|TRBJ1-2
TGTGCTAGTGGTTTGGCCATCGGGACAGGGGGCAGGGATGGCTACACCTTC
CASGLAIGTGGRDGYTF
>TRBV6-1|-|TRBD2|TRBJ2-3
TGTGCCAGCAGTGACGGGGGGGTCCCAGATACGCAGTATTTT
CASSDGGVPDTQYF
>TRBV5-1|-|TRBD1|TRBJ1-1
TGCGCCAGCAGCAAGGACAGGCACACTGAAGCTTTCTTT
CASSKDRHTEAFF
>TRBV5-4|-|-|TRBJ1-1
TGTGCCAGCAGCTTGGACAGGACTGTCGCTTTCTTT
CASSLDRTVAFF
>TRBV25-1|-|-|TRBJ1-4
TGTGCCAGCGGAGGTGCGGGGAATGAAAAACTGTTTTTT
CASGGAGNEKLFF
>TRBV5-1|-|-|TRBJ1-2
TGCGCCAGCAGCCCGGATCGTTCTGCGGGTGGCTACACCTTC
CASSPDRSAGGYTF
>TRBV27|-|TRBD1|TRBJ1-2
TGTGCCAGCAGTTCAACCGGGACAGGGGCTTATAACTATGGCTACACCTTC
CASSSTGTGAYNYGYTF